This is a list of T cell receptor beta chains from one sample in a study of human T cells and chemical hapten exposure. Via MiXCR, TCRdb re-called the RACE reads, giving one row per CDR3 protein. Found here are some 79,000 distinct CDR3 sequences, about a tenth of them singletons; the top ten hold 3% to 4%. Sequences were derived from whole blood, sampled in connection with sensitization to the hapten diphenylcyclopropenone (DPC). All receptors derive from a woman aged 45-65 years with alopecia areata. Some clones in this sample may be carry-over from other donors' samples. The conserved cysteine and the conserved F or W are not part of the CDR3 here. The order of the fields is J gene, V gene, CDR3 length, clone size, CDR3 protein. Part of the rows lack a size; the others show once, few, many or a class for expanded clones.

TRBJ1-2 | TRBV5-1 | 13 | few | ASSISPGTVGDYT
TRBJ2-1 | TRBV15 | 14 | many | ATSSHGTSGYNEQF
TRBJ2-1 | TRBV7-9 | 15 | NA | ASSSTLFSGRRNEQF
TRBJ2-4 | TRBV27 | 13 | many | ASSPWTVAKNIQY
TRBJ2-5 | TRBV5-1 | 9 | medium-sized | ASSLEETQY
TRBJ2-1 | TRBV11-2 | 17 | many | ASSLVPSARGGSYNEQF
TRBJ2-1 | TRBV6-5 | 12 | NA | ASSYTGSYNEQF
TRBJ1-3 | TRBV25-1 | 12 | many | ASRDRGSGNTIY
TRBJ2-2 | TRBV29-1 | 13 | few | SVRDSGVYTGELF
TRBJ1-5 | TRBV4-2 | 14 | many | ASSQEIQVRGQPQH
TRBJ1-1 | TRBV5-6 | 12 | many | ASSLNVMNTEAF
TRBJ1-1 | TRBV7-3 | 12 | many | ASSFMGVNTEAF
TRBJ2-5 | TRBV6-5 | 13 | many | ASSYKEGGGETQY
TRBJ2-3 | TRBV20-1 | 14 | NA | SARFGPSAGTDTQY
TRBJ2-2 | TRBV24-1 | 12 | few | ATSDSVSTGELF
TRBJ2-7 | TRBV28 | 13 | few | ASSLERGFTYEQY
TRBJ1-5 | TRBV6-6 | 11 | many | ASSSGANQPQH